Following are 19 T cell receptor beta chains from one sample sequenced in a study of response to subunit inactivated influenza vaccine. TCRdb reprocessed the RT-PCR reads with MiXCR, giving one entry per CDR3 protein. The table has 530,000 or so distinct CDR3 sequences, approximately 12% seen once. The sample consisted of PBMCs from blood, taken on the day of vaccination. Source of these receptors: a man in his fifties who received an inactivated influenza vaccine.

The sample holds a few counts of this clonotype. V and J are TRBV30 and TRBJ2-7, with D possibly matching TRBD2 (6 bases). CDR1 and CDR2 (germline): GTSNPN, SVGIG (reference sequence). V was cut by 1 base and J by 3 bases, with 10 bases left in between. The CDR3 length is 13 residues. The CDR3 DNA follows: TGTGCCTGGAGTGAAGGCGGGGTCTACGAGCAGTACTTC. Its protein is CAWSEGGVYEQYF.

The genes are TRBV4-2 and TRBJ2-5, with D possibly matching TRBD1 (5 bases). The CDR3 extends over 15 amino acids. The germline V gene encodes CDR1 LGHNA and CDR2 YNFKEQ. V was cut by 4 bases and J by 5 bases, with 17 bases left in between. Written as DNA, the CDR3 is TGTGCCAGCAGCCTCCACCGAGCCAGGGCGGAGACCCAGTACTTC. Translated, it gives CASSLHRARAETQYF.

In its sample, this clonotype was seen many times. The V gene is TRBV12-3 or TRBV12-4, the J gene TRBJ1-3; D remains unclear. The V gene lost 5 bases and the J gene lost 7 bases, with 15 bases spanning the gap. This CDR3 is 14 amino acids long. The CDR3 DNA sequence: TGTGCCAGCAGTCAGCGGGCTTCATGGAACACCATATATTTT. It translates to CASSQRASWNTIYF.

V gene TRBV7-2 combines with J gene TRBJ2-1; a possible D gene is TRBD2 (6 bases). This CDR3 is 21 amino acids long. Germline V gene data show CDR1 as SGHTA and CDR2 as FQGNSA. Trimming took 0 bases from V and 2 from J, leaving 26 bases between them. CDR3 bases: TGTGCCAGCAGCTTAGCGCATTCAGCGGGCCCTACCCCGAGGCCCTACAATGAGCAGTTCTTC. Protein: CASSLAHSAGPTPRPYNEQFF. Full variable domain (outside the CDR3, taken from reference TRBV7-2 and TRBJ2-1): GAGVSQSPSNKVTEKGKDVELRCDPISGHTALYWYRQSLGQGLEFLIYFQGNSAPDKSGLPSDRFSAERTGGSVSTLTIQRTQQEDSAVYLCASSLAHSAGPTPRPYNEQFFGPGTRLTVL.

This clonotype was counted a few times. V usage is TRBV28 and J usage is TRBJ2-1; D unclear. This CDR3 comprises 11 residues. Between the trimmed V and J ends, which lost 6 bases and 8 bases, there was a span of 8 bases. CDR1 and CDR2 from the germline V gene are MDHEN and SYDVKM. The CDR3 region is CASSTSYEQFF. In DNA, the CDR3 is TGTGCCAGCAGCACAAGCTATGAGCAGTTCTTC. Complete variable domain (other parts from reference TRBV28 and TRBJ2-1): DVKVTQSSRYLVKRTGEKVFLECVQDMDHENMFWYRQDPGLGLRLIYFSYDVKMKEKGDIPEGYSVSREKKERFSLILESASTNQTSMYLCASSTSYEQFFGPGTRLTVL.

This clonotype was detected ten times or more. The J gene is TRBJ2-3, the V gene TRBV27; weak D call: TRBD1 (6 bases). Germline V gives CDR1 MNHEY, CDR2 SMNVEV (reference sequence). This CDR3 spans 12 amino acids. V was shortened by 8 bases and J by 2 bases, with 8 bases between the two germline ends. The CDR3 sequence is CASGQNTDTQYF. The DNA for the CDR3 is TGTGCCAGCGGACAGAACACAGATACGCAGTATTTT.

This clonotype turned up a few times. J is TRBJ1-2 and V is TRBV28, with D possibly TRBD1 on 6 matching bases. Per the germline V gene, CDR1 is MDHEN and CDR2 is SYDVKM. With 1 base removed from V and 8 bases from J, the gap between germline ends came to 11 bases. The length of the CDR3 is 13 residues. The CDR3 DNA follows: TGTGCCAGCAGTTTATCTTCAGGGGCGGGCTACACCTTC. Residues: CASSLSSGAGYTF.

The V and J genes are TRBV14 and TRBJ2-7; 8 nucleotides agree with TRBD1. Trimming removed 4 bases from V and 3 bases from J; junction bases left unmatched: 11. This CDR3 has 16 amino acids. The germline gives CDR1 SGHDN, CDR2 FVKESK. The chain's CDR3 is CASSRSPGDRNYEQYF. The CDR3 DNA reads TGTGCCAGCAGCCGATCACCAGGGGACAGGAACTACGAGCAGTACTTC. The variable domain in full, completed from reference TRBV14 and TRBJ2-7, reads EAGVTQFPSHSVIEKGQTVTLRCDPISGHDNLYWYRRVMGKEIKFLLHFVKESKQDESGMPNNRFLAERTGGTYSTLKVQPAELEDSGVYFCASSRSPGDRNYEQYFGPGTRLTVT.

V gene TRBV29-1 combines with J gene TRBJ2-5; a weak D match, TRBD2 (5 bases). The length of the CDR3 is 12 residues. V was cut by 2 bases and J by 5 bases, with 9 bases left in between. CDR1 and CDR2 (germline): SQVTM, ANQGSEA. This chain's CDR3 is CSVEPGGETQYF. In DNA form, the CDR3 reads TGCAGCGTTGAACCGGGCGGGGAGACCCAGTACTTC.

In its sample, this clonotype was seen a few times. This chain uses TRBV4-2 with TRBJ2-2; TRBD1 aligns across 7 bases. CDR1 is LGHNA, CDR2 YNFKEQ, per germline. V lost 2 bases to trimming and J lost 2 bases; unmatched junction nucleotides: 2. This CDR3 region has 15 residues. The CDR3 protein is CASSQRDRNTGELFF. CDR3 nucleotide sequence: TGTGCCAGCAGCCAACGGGACAGAAACACCGGGGAGCTGTTTTTT.

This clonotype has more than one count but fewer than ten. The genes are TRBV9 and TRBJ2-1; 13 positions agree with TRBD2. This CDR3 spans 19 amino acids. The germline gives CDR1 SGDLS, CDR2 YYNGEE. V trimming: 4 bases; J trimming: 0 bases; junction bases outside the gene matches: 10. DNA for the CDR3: TGTGCCAGCAGCAAATCCGGGACTAGCGGGACCTTCTCCTACAATGAGCAGTTCTTC. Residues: CASSKSGTSGTFSYNEQFF.

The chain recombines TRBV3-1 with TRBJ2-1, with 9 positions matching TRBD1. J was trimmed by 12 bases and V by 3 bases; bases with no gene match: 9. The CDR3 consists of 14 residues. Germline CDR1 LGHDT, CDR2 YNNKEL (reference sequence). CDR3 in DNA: TGTGCCAGCAGCCACGCGGACAGGGGTCGGTCGCAGTTCTTC. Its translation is CASSHADRGRSQFF.

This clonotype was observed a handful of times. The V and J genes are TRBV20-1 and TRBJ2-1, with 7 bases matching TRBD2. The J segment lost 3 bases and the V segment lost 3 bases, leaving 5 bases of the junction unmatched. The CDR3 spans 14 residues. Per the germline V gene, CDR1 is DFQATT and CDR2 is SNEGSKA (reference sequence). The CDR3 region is CSASPGRGYNEQFF. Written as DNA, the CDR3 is TGCAGTGCTAGCCCAGGGAGGGGCTACAATGAGCAGTTCTTC.

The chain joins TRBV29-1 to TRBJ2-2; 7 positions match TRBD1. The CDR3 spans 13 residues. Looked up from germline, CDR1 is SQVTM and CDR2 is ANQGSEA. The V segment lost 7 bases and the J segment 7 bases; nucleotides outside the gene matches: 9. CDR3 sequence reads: CSAVTGLGGELFF. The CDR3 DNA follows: TGCAGCGCTGTGACAGGGTTAGGCGGGGAGCTGTTTTTT.

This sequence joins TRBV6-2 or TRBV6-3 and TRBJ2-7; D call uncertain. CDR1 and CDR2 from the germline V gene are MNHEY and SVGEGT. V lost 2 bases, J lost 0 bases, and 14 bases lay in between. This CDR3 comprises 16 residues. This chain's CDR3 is CASSYEVAKSSYEQYF. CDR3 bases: TGTGCCAGCAGTTACGAAGTCGCAAAGTCCTCCTACGAGCAGTACTTC.

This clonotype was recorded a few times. Here the CDR3 DNA reads TGCGCCAGCAGCTCGCCCGGGGGGGCGGATACCGGGGAGCTGTTTTTT. It yields the protein CASSSPGGADTGELFF. This chain links TRBV5-1 with TRBJ2-2, with 8 bases identical to TRBD2. Looked up from germline, CDR1 is SGHRS and CDR2 is YFSETQ. V lost 3 bases, J lost 5 bases, and 9 bases stayed unmatched. CDR3 size: 16 residues.

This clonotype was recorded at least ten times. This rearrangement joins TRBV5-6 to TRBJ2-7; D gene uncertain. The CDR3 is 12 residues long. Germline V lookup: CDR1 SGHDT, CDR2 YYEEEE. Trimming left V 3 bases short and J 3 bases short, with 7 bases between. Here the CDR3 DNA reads TGTGCCAGCAGCTACGCCAGCTACGAGCAGTACTTC. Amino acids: CASSYASYEQYF.

CDR3 sequence: CASSRTSGRVDTQYF. The DNA for the CDR3 is TGTGCCAGCAGTCGGACTAGCGGGAGAGTAGATACGCAGTATTTT. The rearrangement joins TRBV12-3 or TRBV12-4 to TRBJ2-3; 13 bases line up with TRBD2. The CDR3 covers 15 residues. Trimming cost V 5 bases and J 5 bases; bases outside gene matches: 4.

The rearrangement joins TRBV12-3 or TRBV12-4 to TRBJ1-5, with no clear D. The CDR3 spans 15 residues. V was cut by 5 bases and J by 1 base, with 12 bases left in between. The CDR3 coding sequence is TGTGCCAGCAGTGGGTTCCCCGGGAGCAATCAGCCCCAGCATTTT. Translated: CASSGFPGSNQPQHF.